Listed below are T cell receptor beta chains from one sample, sequenced in a study of memory CD4+ T cells and cytomegalovirus serostatus. Profiled with immunoSEQ multiplex PCR; TCRdb holds only in-frame clones, not every one. The repertoire includes about 44,000 clones, over 65% of them detected once, and about 2.1% sits in the top ten. The sample comprised memory CD4+ T cells from blood. These receptor sequences come from an adult in good health and CMV-seronegative. CDR3s include the opening cysteine and the closing phenylalanine or tryptophan. A D gene is named only where the DNA matches it firmly. A row's size may be missing; if present it is once, few, many or a size class.

>TRBJ2-1|TRBV7-3|-|-
TGTGCCAGCAGCTTGGGTAATAACCCTCGGAATGAGCAGTTCTTC
CASSLGNNPRNEQFF
>TRBJ2-7|TRBV6-5|-|-
TGTGCCAGCAGTGGAGGCCCCGGGGCGGGATACGAGCAGTACTTC
CASSGGPGAGYEQYF
>TRBJ2-1|TRBV6-1|TRBD2|-
TGTGCCAGCAGAGGACTAGCAGCTCCCTACAATGAGCAGTTCTTC
CASRGLAAPYNEQFF
>TRBJ1-1|TRBV19|TRBD1|few
TGTGCCAGTAGTATAGATCTCCACAGGGGGCAGGGCACTGAAGCTTTCTTT
CASSIDLHRGQGTEAFF
>TRBJ1-2|TRBV10-3|-|-
TGTGCCATTTCGACGGTAAACTATGGCTACACCTTC
CAISTVNYGYTF
>TRBJ1-4|TRBV28|-|-
TGTGCCAGCAGTTTTCGAGGTCCTAATGAAAAACTGTTTTTT
CASSFRGPNEKLFF
>TRBJ2-7|TRBV5-4|-|-
TGTGCCAGCAGCTGGGACCCGGAAACCTACGAGCAGTACTTC
CASSWDPETYEQYF
>TRBJ2-7|TRBV5-1|-|-
TGCGCCAGCAGCTTGGGACACAATAGCTCCTACGAGCAGTACTTC
CASSLGHNSSYEQYF
>TRBJ2-7|TRBV6-5|-|once
TGTGCCAGCCAGGGGACGGCGTCCTACGAGCAGTACTTC
CASQGTASYEQYF
>TRBJ1-3|TRBV4-1|-|-
TGCGCCAGCAGCCAAGAGGGAAACACCATATATTTT
CASSQEGNTIYF
>TRBJ1-5|TRBV19|TRBD1|-
TGTGCCAGTAGTAGCGGGAAGGGGGCTGATCAGCCCCAGCATTTT
CASSSGKGADQPQHF
>TRBJ1-2|TRBV19|-|-
TGTGCCAGTAGTATAGGGGCTGGCTATGGCTACACCTTC
CASSIGAGYGYTF
>TRBJ1-1|TRBV11-2|-|-
TGTGCCAGCAGCAGGGAGCGGGGGGGTGAAGCTTTCTTT
CASSRERGGEAFF
>TRBJ1-6|TRBV27|-|once
TGTGCCAGCAGTTTGAACGGGGACGAAGGATCACCCCTCCACTTT
CASSLNGDEGSPLHF
>TRBJ1-1|TRBV25-1|-|once
TGTGCCAGCAGTAAGGGACTGAACACTGAAGCTTTCTTT
CASSKGLNTEAFF
>TRBJ2-7|TRBV6-5|-|-
TGTGCCAGCACCGCCCCAACCAAGGGAGAGCAGTACTTC
CASTAPTKGEQYF
>TRBJ1-2|TRBV11-2|-|medium-sized
TGTGCCAGCAGCTCTACAGGGCCTTATGGCTACACCTTC
CASSSTGPYGYTF
>TRBJ2-3|TRBV10-3|TRBD1|-
TGTGCCACCCTTAGGACAGGGGATCTCACAGATACGCAGTATTTT
CATLRTGDLTDTQYF
>TRBJ1-6|TRBV6-6|-|-
TGTGCCAGCAGTTACTCGAAAAATTCACCCCTCCACTTT
CASSYSKNSPLHF
>TRBJ2-7|TRBV7-2|TRBD2|-
TGTGCCAGCAGCAAAACTGGGACTAGCGGGGGGGCACGCGAGCAGTACTTC
CASSKTGTSGGAREQYF
>TRBJ2-1|TRBV5-1|-|once
TGCGCCAGCAGCCCTGGGGGGTCAGGGTACTGGGAGCAGTTCTTC
CASSPGGSGYWEQFF
>TRBJ1-4|TRBV7-8|-|-
TGTGCCAGCAGCTTAGGGACAGCTAATGAAAAACTGTTTTTT
CASSLGTANEKLFF
>TRBJ2-1|TRBV10-3|TRBD1|-
TGTGCCATCAGCGCCGGGACAGGGAACAATGAGCAGTTCTTC
CAISAGTGNNEQFF
>TRBJ2-3|TRBV29-1|TRBD2|few
TGCAGCGTTGAAGGGGGGAGGGGCACAGATACGCAGTATTTT
CSVEGGRGTDTQYF
>TRBJ2-7|TRBV2|-|-
TGTGCCAGCAGTGAAGCGTCAGGCGAGCAGTACTTC
CASSEASGEQYF
>TRBJ1-1|TRBV5-4|-|few
TGTGCCAGCAGCTTGAGAACAACGAACACTGAAGCTTTCTTT
CASSLRTTNTEAFF
>TRBJ2-5|TRBV7-3|TRBD1|-
TGTGCCAGCAGCCGACAGGGTGGAGAAGAGACCCAGTACTTC
CASSRQGGEETQYF
>TRBJ1-2|TRBV4-2|TRBD1|few
TGTGCCAGCAGCCAGGGACAGGGGGAAGGAGGCTACACCTTC
CASSQGQGEGGYTF
>TRBJ1-5|TRBV20-1|-|few
TGCAGTGCTACAGAGGACCAGCCCCAGCATTTT
CSATEDQPQHF
>TRBJ1-5|TRBV6-1|-|-
TGTGCCAGCAGTGATCATAGCCCATCAAATCAGCCCCAGCATTTT
CASSDHSPSNQPQHF
>TRBJ1-5|TRBV7-8|-|-
TGTGCCAGCAGCTTAGATACAGGGAGAGGTCAGCCCCAGCATTTT
CASSLDTGRGQPQHF
>TRBJ2-3|TRBV29-1|-|-
TGCAGCGTTGATACGGCAGCTAGCACAGATACGCAGTATTTT
CSVDTAASTDTQYF
>TRBJ1-2|TRBV10-2|TRBD1|-
TGCGCCAGCACCACAACTCCCGGGACAGGGGATTATGGCTACACCTTC
CASTTTPGTGDYGYTF
>TRBJ1-1|TRBV18|TRBD1|-
TGTGCCAGTTCCAGGACAGGGGCTATGAACACTGAAGCTTTCTTT
CASSRTGAMNTEAFF
>TRBJ2-7|TRBV5-6|-|-
TGTGCCAGCAGCACCGTTAGGGGGGCGGACGAGCAGTACTTC
CASSTVRGADEQYF
>TRBJ2-5|TRBV11-3|-|once
TGTGCCAGCAGCTTCGACCAAGAGACCCAGTACTTC
CASSFDQETQYF
>TRBJ1-1|TRBV7-8|-|-
TGTGCCAGCAGCTTAGGATCTAGAGGGACTGAAGCTTTCTTT
CASSLGSRGTEAFF
>TRBJ1-3|TRBV18|-|-
TGTGCCAGCTCACCCGGACCGCTATCCTCTGGAAACACCATATATTTT
CASSPGPLSSGNTIYF
>TRBJ1-2|TRBV11-2|-|few
TGTGCCAGCAGCTTAAGTTACGACTATGGCTACACCTTC
CASSLSYDYGYTF
>TRBJ2-1|TRBV2|TRBD1|once
TGTGCCAGCAGTGGGGACAGGGTTCTGAACGAGCAGTTCTTC
CASSGDRVLNEQFF
>TRBJ2-4|TRBV7-2|-|-
TGTGCCAGCAGCCCGGGGGGCAGCAAAAACATTCAGTACTTC
CASSPGGSKNIQYF
>TRBJ1-2|TRBV7-2|TRBD1|-
TGTGCCAGCAGCCTCACCCATGGGACAGGGGTTGGCTACACCTTC
CASSLTHGTGVGYTF
>TRBJ2-3|TRBV27|TRBD1|-
TGTGCCAGCAGTTATACAGGGGGTACAACAGATACGCAGTATTTT
CASSYTGGTTDTQYF
>TRBJ1-3|TRBV7-9|-|-
TGTGCCAGCAGCTTAGTGTCGGGGGCTGGAAACACCATATATTTT
CASSLVSGAGNTIYF